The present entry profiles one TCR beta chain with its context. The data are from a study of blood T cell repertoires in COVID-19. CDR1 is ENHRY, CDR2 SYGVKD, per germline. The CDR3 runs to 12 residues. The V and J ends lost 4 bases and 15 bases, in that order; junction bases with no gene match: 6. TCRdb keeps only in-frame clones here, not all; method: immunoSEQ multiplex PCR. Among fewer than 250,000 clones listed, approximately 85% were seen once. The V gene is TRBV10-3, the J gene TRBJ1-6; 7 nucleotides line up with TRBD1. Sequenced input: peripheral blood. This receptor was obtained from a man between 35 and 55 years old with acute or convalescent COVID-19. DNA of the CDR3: TGTGCCATCAGTGGGAAGGGGGCTAGCCTCCACTTT. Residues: CAISGKGASLHF.